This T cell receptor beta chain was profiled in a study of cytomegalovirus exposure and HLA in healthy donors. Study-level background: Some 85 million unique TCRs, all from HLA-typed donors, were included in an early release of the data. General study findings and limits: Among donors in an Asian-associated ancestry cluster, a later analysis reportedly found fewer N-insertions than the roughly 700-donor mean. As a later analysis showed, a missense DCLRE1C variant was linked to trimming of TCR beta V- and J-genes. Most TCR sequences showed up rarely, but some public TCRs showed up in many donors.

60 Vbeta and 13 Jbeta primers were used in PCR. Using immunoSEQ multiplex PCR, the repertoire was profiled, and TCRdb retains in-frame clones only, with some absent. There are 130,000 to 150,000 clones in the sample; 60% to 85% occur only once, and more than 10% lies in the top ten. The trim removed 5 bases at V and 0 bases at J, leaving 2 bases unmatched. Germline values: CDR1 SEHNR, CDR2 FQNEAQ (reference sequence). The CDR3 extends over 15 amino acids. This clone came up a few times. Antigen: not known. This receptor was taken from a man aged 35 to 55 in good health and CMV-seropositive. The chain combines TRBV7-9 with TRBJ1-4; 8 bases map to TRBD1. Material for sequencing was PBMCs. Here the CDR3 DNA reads TGTGCCAGCAGCGACAGGGGTGCAACTAATGAAAAACTGTTTTTT. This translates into CASSDRGATNEKLFF. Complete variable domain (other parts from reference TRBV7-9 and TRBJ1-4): DTGVSQNPRHKITKRGQNVTFRCDPISEHNRLYWYRQTLGQGPEFLTYFQNEAQLEKSRLLSDRFSAERPKGSFSTLEIQRTEQGDSAMYLCASSDRGATNEKLFFGSGTQLSVL.